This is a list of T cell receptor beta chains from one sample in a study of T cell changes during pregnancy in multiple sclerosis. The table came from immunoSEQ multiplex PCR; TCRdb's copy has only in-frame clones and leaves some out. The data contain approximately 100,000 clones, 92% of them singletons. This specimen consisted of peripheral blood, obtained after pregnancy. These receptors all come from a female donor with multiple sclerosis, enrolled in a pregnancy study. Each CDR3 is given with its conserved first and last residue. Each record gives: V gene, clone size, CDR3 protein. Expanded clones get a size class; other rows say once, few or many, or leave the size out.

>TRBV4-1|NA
CASSPTARDNQETQYF
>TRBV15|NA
CATSFDRGLQPQHF
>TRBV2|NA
CASTETGMNTEAFF
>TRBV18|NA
CASSPPASGTYEQYF
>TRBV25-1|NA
CASSVAGSTDTQYF
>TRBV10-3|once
CASSGGPTDTQYF
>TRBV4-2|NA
CASSQGTPGLAVNTGELFF
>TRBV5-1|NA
CASSLEQGSAVDTIYF
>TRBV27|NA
CASSSGAYEQYF
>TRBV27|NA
CASSLNQGSYNSPLHF
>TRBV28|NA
CASRKKQGVYEQYF
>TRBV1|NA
CTSSPRKGGSWGTDTQYF
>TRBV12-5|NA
CASGFGGSLGYTF
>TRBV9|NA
CASSVAGVPTGELFF
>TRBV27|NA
CASSRQLAGSYNEQFF
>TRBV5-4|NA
CASSFLIQGAIHEQFF
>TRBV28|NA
CASEANTEAFF
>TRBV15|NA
CATSRAIAGDREQYF
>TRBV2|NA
CAGSETGKAYEQYF
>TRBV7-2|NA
CASSLAPTGAGEKLFF
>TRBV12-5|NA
CASARGQSGVYGYTF
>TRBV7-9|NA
CASSLGDRKQFF
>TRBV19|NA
CASRQGLYTNEKLFF
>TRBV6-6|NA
CASSYSTGSQYF
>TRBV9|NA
CASSGRDYEQYF
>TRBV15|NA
CATSGTGFGYTF
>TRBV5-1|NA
CASSSVISGGYTF
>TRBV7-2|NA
CASSLKGPTEAFF
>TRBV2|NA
CASKWLPGLETQYF
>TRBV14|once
CASSLFSGRAETQYF
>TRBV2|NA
CATLDREAFF
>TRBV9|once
CASSPRTGQWPTDTQYF
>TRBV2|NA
CASSQEQGGYEQYF
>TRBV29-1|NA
CSVDIWRRGTSETQYF
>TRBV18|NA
CASSLRGGDTEAFF
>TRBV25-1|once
CASSDHRGYGNTIYF
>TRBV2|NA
CASDSQGRRIYGYTF
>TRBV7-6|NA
CASSPRQGSSTDTQYF
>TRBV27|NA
CASSLSSPLSGQIFSGANVLTF
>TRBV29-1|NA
CSSGTGGSNEQFF
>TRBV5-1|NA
CASSPRGGPDTQYF
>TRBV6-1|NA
CASSATSGTGELFF
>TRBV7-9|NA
CASSAPSTGTGYGYTF
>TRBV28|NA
CASSFSGQPSGANVLTF
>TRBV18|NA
CASSPRGGAGSYEQYF
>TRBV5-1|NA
CASSLAGSGGHEQYF
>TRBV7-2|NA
CASRYTGTNYGYTF
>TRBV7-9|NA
CASSLGTDSEKLFF
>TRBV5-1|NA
CASSLSGKTNYGYTF
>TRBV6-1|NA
CASSETPGGGGTDTQYF
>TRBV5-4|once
CASSLAITGGEAFF
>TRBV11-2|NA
CASSLDLSQPQHF
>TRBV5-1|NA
CASMSSGRAGELFF
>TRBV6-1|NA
CASSPGLSRGEQYF
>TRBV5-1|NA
CASSFWTSGTYNEQFF